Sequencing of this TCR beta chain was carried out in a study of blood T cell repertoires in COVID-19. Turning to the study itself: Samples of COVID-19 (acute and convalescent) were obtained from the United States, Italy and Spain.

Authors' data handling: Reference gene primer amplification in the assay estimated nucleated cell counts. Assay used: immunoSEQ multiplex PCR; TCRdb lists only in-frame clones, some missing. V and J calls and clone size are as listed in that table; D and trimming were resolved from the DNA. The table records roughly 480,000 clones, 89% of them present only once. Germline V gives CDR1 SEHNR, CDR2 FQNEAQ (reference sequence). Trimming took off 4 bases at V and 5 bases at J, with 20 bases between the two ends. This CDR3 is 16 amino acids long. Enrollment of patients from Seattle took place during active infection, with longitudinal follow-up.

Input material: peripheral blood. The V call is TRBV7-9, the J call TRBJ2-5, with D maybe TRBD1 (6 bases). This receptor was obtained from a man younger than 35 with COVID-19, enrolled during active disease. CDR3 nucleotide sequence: TGTGCCAGCAGCTCTTTCCGGGGCAGGGGTTATGAGACCCAGTACTTC. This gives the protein CASSSFRGRGYETQYF.